The present T cell receptor (beta chain) was sequenced within a study of blood T cell repertoires in COVID-19 (dated by TCRdb to about 2020). Notes on the research overall: Collaborator samples came from the United States, Italy and Spain and covered acute and convalescent phases of COVID-19. The prospective study material was composed of cDNA or gDNA derived from T cells, B-cell-depleted T cells, or PBMCs. Deeply sampled blood TCRbeta repertoires from subjects exposed to, actively infected with, or recovered from COVID-19 were included in the dataset. The repertoires were released in a freely available public database intended as a resource for research on the immune response to SARS-CoV-2. Samples were obtained from the ongoing ImmuneRACE study (first 160 participants) and from over 1,000 subjects provided by 6 global collaborators. Sample metadata almost always included a de-identified subject ID, COVID-19 status, age in years and sex. Where available, HLA class I and class II types were taken from metadata supplied by the sample provider and were not determined by assay-based typing. General findings and caveats noted by the study authors: Clinical and demographic metadata were provided uncurated, with the amount varying by source and participant.

Collaborating institutions collected whole blood in K2EDTA tubes following their own protocols. Collaborator samples were shipped for TCRbeta analysis as frozen whole blood, isolated PBMCs, or DNA extracted from either sample type. TCRbeta CDR3 regions were amplified from genomic DNA using the immunoSEQ Assay, a bias-controlled multiplex PCR. The published analysis was carried out like this. Nucleated cell counts per sample were estimated from amplification of reference gene primers within the assay. To quantify the absolute abundance of each unique TCRbeta CDR3 rearrangement, sequence reads were collapsed and filtered. For each sample, productive Simpson clonality was calculated by taking the square root of Simpson's diversity index across productive rearrangements. Here the immuneACCESS table is served through TCRdb, limited to in-frame sequences with V and J called. Missing clones are a known gap in these copies; in checked studies unresolved V genes cover under half, and the rest lacks a known reason. That table supplies the V and J calls and clone size; D and trimming were determined from the DNA. The sample has about 88,000 clones on record, around 90% of them singletons. Roughly 1.8% of the sample lies in the top ten.

Notes on this clone: The antigen it binds to is not known. There are no base qualities to consult, and no much larger clone falls within one base.

The sequence was obtained from a human donor with active COVID-19. The donor label of this sample is uncertain. Sequenced input: peripheral blood.

For the CDR3, the sequence is CASSFGTGGSWSGNTIYF. The DNA sequence is TGTGCCAGCAGCTTCGGGACAGGGGGAAGTTGGTCTGGAAACACCATATATTTT. The receptor chain draws on TRBV11-2 and TRBJ1-3, and TRBD1 matches 11 of the central bases. Via the germline V gene, CDR1 is SGHAT and CDR2 FQNNGV. Trimming removed 3 bases from V and 1 base from J; the gene matches leave 8 bases unexplained. The CDR3 holds 18 amino acids from the cysteine to the phenylalanine. Here the CDR3 DNA is all that survives: 54 bases in frame from base 1.